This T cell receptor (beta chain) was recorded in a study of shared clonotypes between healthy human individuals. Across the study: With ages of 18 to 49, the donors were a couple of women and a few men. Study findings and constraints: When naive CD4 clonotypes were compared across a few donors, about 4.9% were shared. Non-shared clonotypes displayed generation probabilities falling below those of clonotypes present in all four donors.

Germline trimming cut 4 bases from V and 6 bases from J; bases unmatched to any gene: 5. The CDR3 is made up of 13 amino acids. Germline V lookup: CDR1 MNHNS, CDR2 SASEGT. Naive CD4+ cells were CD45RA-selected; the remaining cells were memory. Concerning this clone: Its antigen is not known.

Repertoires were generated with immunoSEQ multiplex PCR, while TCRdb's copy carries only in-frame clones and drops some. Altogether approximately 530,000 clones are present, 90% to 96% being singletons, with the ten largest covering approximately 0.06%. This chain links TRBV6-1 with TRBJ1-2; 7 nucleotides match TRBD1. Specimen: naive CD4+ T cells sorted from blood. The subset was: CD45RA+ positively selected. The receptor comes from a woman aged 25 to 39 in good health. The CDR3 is CASSARDRDGYTF. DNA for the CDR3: TGTGCCAGCAGTGCCCGGGACAGAGATGGCTACACCTTC.